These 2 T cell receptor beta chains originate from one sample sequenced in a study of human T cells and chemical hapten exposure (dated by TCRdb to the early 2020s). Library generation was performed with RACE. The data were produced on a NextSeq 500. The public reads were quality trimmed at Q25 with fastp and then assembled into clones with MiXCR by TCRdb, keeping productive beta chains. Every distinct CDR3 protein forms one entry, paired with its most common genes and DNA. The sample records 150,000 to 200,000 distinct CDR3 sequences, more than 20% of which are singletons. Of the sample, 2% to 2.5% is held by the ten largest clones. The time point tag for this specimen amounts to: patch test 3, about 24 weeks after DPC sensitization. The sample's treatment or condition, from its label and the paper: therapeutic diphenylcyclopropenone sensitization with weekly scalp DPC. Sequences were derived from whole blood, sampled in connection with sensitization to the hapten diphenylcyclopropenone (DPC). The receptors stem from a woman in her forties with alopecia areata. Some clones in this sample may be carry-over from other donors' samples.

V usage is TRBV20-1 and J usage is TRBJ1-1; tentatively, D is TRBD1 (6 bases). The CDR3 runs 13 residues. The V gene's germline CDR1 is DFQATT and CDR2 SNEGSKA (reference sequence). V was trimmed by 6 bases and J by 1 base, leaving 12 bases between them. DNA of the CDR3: TGCAGTGCCGGGGGCAGCGGGAACACTGAAGCTTTCTTT. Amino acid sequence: CSAGGSGNTEAFF.

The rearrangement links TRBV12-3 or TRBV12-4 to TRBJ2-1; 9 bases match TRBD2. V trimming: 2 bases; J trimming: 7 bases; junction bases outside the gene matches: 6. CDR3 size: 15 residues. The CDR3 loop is CASSLSGRLRNEQFF. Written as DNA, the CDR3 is TGTGCCAGCAGTTTAAGCGGGAGGCTGAGAAATGAGCAGTTCTTC.